Listed here is a single T cell receptor beta chain. No antigen is known for it. Antigen-specific CD4+ T cells were expanded with viral peptide pools in the ViraFEST assay before sequencing. Following 10 days of culture, CD4+ T cells were isolated. Each participant was administered two doses of either the BNT162b2 or the mRNA-1273 vaccine. These data originate in a study of vaccination effects on CD4 cells after COVID-19. In the study overall: Post-vaccine sampling took place a median of 72 days after the second dose.

The method was immunoSEQ multiplex PCR; TCRdb's version includes in-frame clones alone and lacks a portion of them. The sample has under 20,000 clones, roughly 68% seen once. The CDR3 spans 14 residues. Trimming cost V 2 bases and J 8 bases; bases outside gene matches: 5. Germline CDR1 reads MNHEY; CDR2 reads SVGAGI. Study-wide findings and caveats: Marked clonal contraction was seen late after vaccination (in both infection- and vaccine-induced clones).

The origin of this receptor is a human donor who received a COVID-19 vaccine. The chain links TRBV6-5 to TRBJ2-4; 8 nucleotides line up with TRBD2. Here the sequenced sample was CD4+ T cells from PBMCs cultured with SARS-CoV-2 spike peptides, taken after COVID-19 vaccination. CDR3 region: CASSYRTGGDIQYF. The CDR3 nucleotides read TGTGCCAGCAGTTACCGGACGGGAGGGGACATTCAGTACTTC.